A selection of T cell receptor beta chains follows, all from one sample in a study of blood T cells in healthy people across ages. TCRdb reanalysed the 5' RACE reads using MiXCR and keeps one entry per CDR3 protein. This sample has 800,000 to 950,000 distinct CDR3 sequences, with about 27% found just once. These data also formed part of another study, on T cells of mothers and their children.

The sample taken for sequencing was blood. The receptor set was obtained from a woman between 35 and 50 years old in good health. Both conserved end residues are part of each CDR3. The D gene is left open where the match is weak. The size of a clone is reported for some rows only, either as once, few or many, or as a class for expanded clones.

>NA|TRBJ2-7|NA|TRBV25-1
TGTGCCAGCAGTGAATTTTTCGGGGGCAGGTACGAGCAGTACTTC
CASSEFFGGRYEQYF
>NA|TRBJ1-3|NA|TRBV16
TGTGCCAGCAGCCAATTCACGGAAGGAAACACCATATATTTT
CASSQFTEGNTIYF
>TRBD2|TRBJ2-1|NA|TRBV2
TGTGCCAGCCAGCGGACTAGCGGATACAATGAGCAGTTCTTC
CASQRTSGYNEQFF
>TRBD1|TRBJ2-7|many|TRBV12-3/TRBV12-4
TGTGCCAGCAGATGGGACGGGACAGGGAACTACGAGCAGTACTTC
CASRWDGTGNYEQYF
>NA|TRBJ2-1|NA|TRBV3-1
TGTGCCAGCAGCCGAGGCGTAAGCGCCTACAATGAGCAGTTCTTC
CASSRGVSAYNEQFF
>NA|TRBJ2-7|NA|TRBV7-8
TGTGCCAGCAGCGACCGGGACCCAAGAGCCTACGAGCAGTACTTC
CASSDRDPRAYEQYF
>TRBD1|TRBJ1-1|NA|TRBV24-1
TGTGCCACCAGTGGGGTCAGGGGGCAGGACACTGAAGCTTTCTTT
CATSGVRGQDTEAFF
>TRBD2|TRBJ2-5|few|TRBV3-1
TGTGCCAGCAGCCAGTATCGACTAGCGGGGGGGCAAGAGACCCAGTACTTC
CASSQYRLAGGQETQYF
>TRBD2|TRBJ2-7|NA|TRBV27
TGTGCCAGCAGTTATAGCGGGGGGGCATCCTACGAGCAGTACTTC
CASSYSGGASYEQYF
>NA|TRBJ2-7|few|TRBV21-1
TGTGCCAGCAGCAAACAGACCCGGGACAGGGGTCCCTACGAGCAGTACTTC
CASSKQTRDRGPYEQYF
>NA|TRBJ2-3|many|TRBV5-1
TGTGCCAGCAGCTTAGATACTAGCACAGATACGCAGTATTTT
CASSLDTSTDTQYF
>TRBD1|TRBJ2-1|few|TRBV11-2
TGTGCCAGCAGCTTAGACCCGACAGGGAAGAGGCAGTTCTTC
CASSLDPTGKRQFF
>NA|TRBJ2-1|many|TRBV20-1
TGCAGTGTTAACTCCTACAATGAGCAGTTCTTC
CSVNSYNEQFF
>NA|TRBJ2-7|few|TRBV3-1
TGTGCCAGCAGCCCCCACAGGGCACCCTACGAGCAGTACTTC
CASSPHRAPYEQYF
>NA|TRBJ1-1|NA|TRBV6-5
TGTGCCAGCAGTTACGGGCAGGAAACTGAAGCTTTCTTT
CASSYGQETEAFF
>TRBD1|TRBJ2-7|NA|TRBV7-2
TGTGCCAGCAGCCCACAGGGACAGACCACCTACGAGCAGTACTTC
CASSPQGQTTYEQYF
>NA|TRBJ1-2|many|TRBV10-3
TGTGCCATCAGTGATGAAACGACAGCTAACTATGGCTACACCTTC
CAISDETTANYGYTF
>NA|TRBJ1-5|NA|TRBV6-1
TGTGCCAGCAGTGACGTCGCGGGGAGCAATCAGCCCCAGCATTTT
CASSDVAGSNQPQHF
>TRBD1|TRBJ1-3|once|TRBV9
TGTGCCAGCAGCCCAAGGGACAGCTCTGGAAACACCATATATTTT
CASSPRDSSGNTIYF
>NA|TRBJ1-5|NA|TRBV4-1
TGCGCCAGCAGCACGAACAGTTTTAGCAATCAGCCCCAGCATTTT
CASSTNSFSNQPQHF
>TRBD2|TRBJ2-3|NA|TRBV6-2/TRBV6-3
TGTGCCAGCAGTCGAGCGGGGTCGGCAGATACGCAGTATTTT
CASSRAGSADTQYF
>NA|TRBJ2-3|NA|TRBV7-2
TGTGCCAGCAGCTTACGGCTAATTAGCACAGATAGGCAGTATTTT
CASSLRLISTDRQYF